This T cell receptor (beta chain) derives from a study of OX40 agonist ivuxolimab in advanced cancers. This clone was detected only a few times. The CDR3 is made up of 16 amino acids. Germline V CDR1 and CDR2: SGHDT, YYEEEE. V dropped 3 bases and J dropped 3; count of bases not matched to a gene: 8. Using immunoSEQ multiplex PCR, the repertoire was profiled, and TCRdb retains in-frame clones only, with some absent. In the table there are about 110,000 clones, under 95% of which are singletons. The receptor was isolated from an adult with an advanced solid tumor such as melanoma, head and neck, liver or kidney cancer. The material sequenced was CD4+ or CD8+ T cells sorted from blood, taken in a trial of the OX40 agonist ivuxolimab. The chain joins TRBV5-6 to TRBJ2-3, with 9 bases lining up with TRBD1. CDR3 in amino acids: CASSSLGTGRTDTQYF. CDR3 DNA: TGTGCCAGCAGCTCCCTCGGGACAGGGAGGACAGATACGCAGTATTTT.